A single sample is the source of the 22 T cell receptor beta chains below, sequenced in a study of T cell responses to AZD1222 COVID-19 vaccine. Here immunoSEQ multiplex PCR was the method, and the copy in TCRdb shows in-frame clones only, minus some. The sample has more than 110,000 clones, around 90% seen once. Sample: peripheral blood, taken on day 0 of AZD1222 vaccination. The receptors here all came from an adult in good health.

In its sample, this clone was seen once. The chain links TRBV29-1 to TRBJ1-2; the D gene is possibly TRBD1 (5 bases). Trimming pared 8 bases from V and 8 bases from J, leaving 15 bases between. Per the germline V gene, CDR1 is SQVTM and CDR2 is ANQGSEA. This CDR3 has 11 residues. The CDR3 reads CSHIQGRGYTF. The CDR3 DNA follows: TGCAGCCATATTCAGGGTCGCGGCTACACCTTC.

J is TRBJ2-1 and V is TRBV7-9; D not resolved. Germline CDR1 SEHNR, CDR2 FQNEAQ (reference sequence). CDR3 length: 14 residues. Deletions cut 0 bases from V and 8 bases from J, with 11 bases between. The CDR3 loop reads CASSLASSIDEQFF. The CDR3 nucleotides read TGTGCCAGCAGCTTAGCAAGTTCGATTGATGAGCAGTTCTTC.

This rearrangement joins TRBV19 to TRBJ2-2; no clear D. Per germline, CDR1 LNHDA and CDR2 SQIVND (reference sequence). The CDR3 has 13 residues. V gave up 1 base and J gave up 4 bases, with 4 bases separating them. The chain's CDR3 is CASSIGSTGELFF. CDR3 bases: TGTGCCAGTAGTATAGGAAGCACCGGGGAGCTGTTTTTT.

The chain recombines TRBV6-5 with TRBJ2-3; 9 nucleotides match TRBD2. V was pared by 2 bases and J by 5 bases, with 5 bases of the junction left unmatched. Germline lookup yields CDR1 MNHEY and CDR2 SVGAGI. CDR3 length: 15 residues. CDR3 in DNA: TGTGCCAGCAGTTACGTAGCGGGAGCCGTAGATACGCAGTATTTT. This sequence encodes CASSYVAGAVDTQYF.

This clone showed up just once. The chain recombines TRBV27 with TRBJ1-6; the D is unclear. The germline gives CDR1 MNHEY, CDR2 SMNVEV (reference sequence). Trimming shortened V by 4 bases and J by 5 bases, and 18 bases separated the two germline ends. The CDR3 contains 17 residues. CDR3 nucleotides: TGTGCCAGCAGTTCCAATAGAGGGTCCGGGCATAATTCACCCCTCCACTTT. Its protein is CASSSNRGSGHNSPLHF.

This clone was picked up one time. The J gene is TRBJ2-5, the V gene TRBV11-1; D remains unclear. CDR3 length: 16 residues. V shed 1 base and J shed 2 bases, with 14 bases lying between them. CDR1 and CDR2 from the germline V gene are SGHAT and FQDESV (reference sequence). The CDR3, as DNA: TGTGCCAGCAGCTTAGTCGCGACTCGGCGGCAAGAGACCCAGTACTTC. It translates to CASSLVATRRQETQYF.

The chain recombines TRBV7-2 with TRBJ2-5, with D hard to call. This CDR3 spans 15 amino acids. V was cut by 5 bases and J by 9 bases, with 22 bases left in between. CDR1 is SGHTA and CDR2 is FQGNSA in the germline V gene. The CDR3 sequence is CASSPDPYKRSSQYF. In DNA form, the CDR3 reads TGTGCCAGCAGCCCCGACCCTTATAAGCGAAGTTCCCAGTACTTC.

The V call is TRBV16, the J call TRBJ1-4, with a weak D call TRBD1 (5 bases). Germline V gene sequence: CDR1 KGHSY, CDR2 FQNENV. V lost 1 base and J lost 0, with 6 bases in between. The CDR3 sequence is 15 residues long. The CDR3 loop reads CASSQLGATNEKLFF. DNA for the CDR3: TGTGCCAGCAGCCAATTGGGGGCAACTAATGAAAAACTGTTTTTT.

The chain couples TRBV2 to TRBJ2-1; perhaps TRBD2 as D (5 bases). This CDR3 is built from 11 residues. CDR1 is SNHLY, CDR2 FYNNEI, per germline. Between the trimmed V and J ends, which lost 3 bases and 10 bases, there was a span of 7 bases. CDR3 in DNA: TGTGCCAGCAGTGACCAGCGGGAGCAGTTCTTC. Amino acid sequence: CASSDQREQFF.

This clone was counted a single time. This chain joins TRBV5-1 and TRBJ2-2, with D unclear. The ends were cut back, 0 bases at V and 3 bases at J, with 9 bases in the middle. CDR1 and CDR2 from the germline V gene are SGHRS and YFSETQ. The CDR3 contains 15 residues. DNA for the CDR3: TGCGCCAGCAGCTTGGCTCCGGGTGACACCGGGGAGCTGTTTTTT. Translated, it gives CASSLAPGDTGELFF.

With regard to this clone: The sample holds other DNA sequences that translate to the same CDR3. The rearrangement uses TRBV5-1 and TRBJ1-1; no reliable D call. There are 14 residues in the CDR3. Per germline, CDR1 SGHRS and CDR2 YFSETQ. Trimming cost V 0 bases and J 1 base, with 7 bases left between them. CDR3 in amino acids: CASSLDRGNTEAFF. For the CDR3, the DNA is TGCGCCAGCAGCTTGGACAGAGGGAACACTGAAGCTTTCTTT.

The rearrangement joins TRBV5-1 to TRBJ2-3; possibly TRBD2 for D (6 bases). The germline V and J ends were trimmed by 4 bases and 1 base, with 13 bases remaining between them. CDR1 is SGHRS and CDR2 is YFSETQ in the germline V gene. There are 15 residues in the CDR3. The CDR3 nucleotides are TGCGCCAGCAGCGCACCGGGGGAAGGCACAGATACGCAGTATTTT. Translated: CASSAPGEGTDTQYF.

This clone was seen a handful of times. The chain employs TRBV10-2 and TRBJ2-2; D possibly corresponds to TRBD1 (6 bases). Germline V gene lookup returns CDR1 WSHSY and CDR2 SAAADI. V dropped 3 bases and J dropped 0 bases, with 11 bases sitting between them. There are 16 residues in the CDR3. The CDR3 loop is CASSEGRTANTGELFF. CDR3 sequence (DNA): TGCGCCAGCAGTGAAGGACGGACAGCGAACACCGGGGAGCTGTTTTTT.

The V gene is TRBV29-1, the J gene TRBJ1-1, with 8 bases matching TRBD1. With 3 bases clipped from V and 11 bases from J, the junction kept 5 bases outside the gene matches. Germline V lookup: CDR1 SQVTM, CDR2 ANQGSEA. The CDR3 loop spans 11 amino acids. CDR3 DNA sequence: TGCAGCGTTGATCCGGGACAGGCGGCTTTCTTT. As protein: CSVDPGQAAFF.

The table lists this clone with a few counts. The V and J genes are TRBV5-6 and TRBJ2-7; TRBD1 matches 9 bases. J gave up 6 bases and V 2 bases, and 9 bases lay outside the gene matches. Germline V gene sequence: CDR1 SGHDT, CDR2 YYEEEE. The CDR3 sequence is 15 residues long. The CDR3 region is CASSFPGTGSSEQYF. The CDR3 DNA follows: TGTGCCAGCAGCTTCCCCGGGACAGGGTCTTCCGAGCAGTACTTC.

V gene TRBV7-4 combines with J gene TRBJ2-5; D may be TRBD1 (5 bases). Germline CDR1 is SGHVT and CDR2 is SQSDAQ. V lost 3 bases and J 1 base, leaving 12 bases between the germline ends. The CDR3 has 15 residues. The CDR3 region has the DNA TGTGCCAGCAGCTTTGGGCAGGGCCCCCAAGAGACCCAGTACTTC. Encoded protein: CASSFGQGPQETQYF.

V and J are TRBV3-1 (or the pseudogene TRBV3-2) and TRBJ2-7, with D perhaps TRBD2 (5 bases). The length of the CDR3 is 15 residues. The germline V and J ends were trimmed by 1 base and 0 bases, with 10 bases remaining between them. Per the germline V gene, CDR1 is LGHDT and CDR2 is YNNKEL (reference sequence). DNA of the CDR3: TGTGCCAGCAGCCAAGTGGCTAGCCGCTCCTACGAGCAGTACTTC. Its translation: CASSQVASRSYEQYF.

This clone was counted only a few times. This chain joins TRBV7-2 and TRBJ2-1; D is possibly TRBD2 (6 bases). Germline V gene lookup returns CDR1 SGHTA and CDR2 FQGNSA. There are 13 residues in the CDR3. The germline V and J ends were trimmed by 2 bases and 6 bases, with 8 bases remaining between them. CDR3 nucleotides: TGTGCCAGCAGCTTACGGGGGAGCAATGAGCAGTTCTTC. This encodes CASSLRGSNEQFF.

CDR3 DNA: TGTGCCAGCAGCTTAGTAGCTGGAGGGGTCGGGGAGCTGTTTTTT. Encoded protein: CASSLVAGGVGELFF. This chain uses TRBV7-2 with TRBJ2-2, with a weak D call TRBD2 (6 bases). V lost 1 base and J lost 7, with 13 bases in between. CDR1 SGHTA and CDR2 FQGNSA come from the germline V gene. This CDR3 contains 15 residues. Variable domain in full (rest from reference TRBV7-2 and TRBJ2-2): GAGVSQSPSNKVTEKGKDVELRCDPISGHTALYWYRQSLGQGLEFLIYFQGNSAPDKSGLPSDRFSAERTGGSVSTLTIQRTQQEDSAVYLCASSLVAGGVGELFFGEGSRLTVL.

This chain links TRBV12-3 or TRBV12-4 with TRBJ2-1, with 7 bases aligning to TRBD2. The trim removed 6 bases at V and 6 bases at J, leaving 5 bases unmatched. The CDR3 is made up of 13 amino acids. CDR3 protein: CASRRASGNEQFF. CDR3 nucleotides: TGTGCCAGCAGGCGGGCTAGCGGCAATGAGCAGTTCTTC.

This CDR3 reads CASNLPEGQNYEQYF. The CDR3 bases are TGTGCCAGCAATCTCCCTGAGGGACAGAACTACGAGCAGTACTTC. The chain carries TRBV2 and TRBJ2-7; 7 bases map to TRBD1. The CDR3 loop spans 15 amino acids. Germline-derived CDR1 and CDR2 are SNHLY and FYNNEI. V lost 7 bases and J lost 3; bases outside the gene matches: 12.

Here the CDR3 DNA reads TGTGCCAGCAGCTCCCCGATTGACCCTGAAGCTTTCTTT. This encodes CASSSPIDPEAFF. The chain has TRBV6-5 and TRBJ1-1; the D is unclear. With 6 bases removed from V and 6 bases from J, the gap between germline ends came to 14 bases. The CDR3 extends over 13 amino acids. The germline gives CDR1 MNHEY, CDR2 SVGAGI.